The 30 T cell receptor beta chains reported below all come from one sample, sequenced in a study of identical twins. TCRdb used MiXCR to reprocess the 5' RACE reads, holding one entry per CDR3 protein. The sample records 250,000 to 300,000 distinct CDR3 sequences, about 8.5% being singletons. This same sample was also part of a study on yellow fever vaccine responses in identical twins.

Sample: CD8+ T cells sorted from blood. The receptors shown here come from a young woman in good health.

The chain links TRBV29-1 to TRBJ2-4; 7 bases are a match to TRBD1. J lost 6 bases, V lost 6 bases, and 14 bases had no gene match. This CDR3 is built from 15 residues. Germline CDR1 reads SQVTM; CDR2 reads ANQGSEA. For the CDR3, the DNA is TGCAGCGTAAGGGACGGGACAGATATCATAAACATTCAGTACTTC. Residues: CSVRDGTDIINIQYF.

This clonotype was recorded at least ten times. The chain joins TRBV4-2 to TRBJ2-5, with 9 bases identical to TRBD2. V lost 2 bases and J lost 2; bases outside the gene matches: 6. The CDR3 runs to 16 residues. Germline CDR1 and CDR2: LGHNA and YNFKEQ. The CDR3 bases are TGTGCCAGCAGCCAACACTCTAGCGGGGAGCAAGAGACCCAGTACTTC. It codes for CASSQHSSGEQETQYF.

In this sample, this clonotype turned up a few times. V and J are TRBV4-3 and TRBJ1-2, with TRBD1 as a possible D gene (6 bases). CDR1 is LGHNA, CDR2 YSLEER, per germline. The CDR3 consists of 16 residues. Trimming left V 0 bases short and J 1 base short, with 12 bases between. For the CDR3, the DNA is TGCGCCAGCAGCCAAGATATTACAGGGAATAACTATGGCTACACCTTC. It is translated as CASSQDITGNNYGYTF.

CDR3 region: CAISGNRENTQYF. CDR3 coding DNA: TGTGCCATCAGCGGAAACAGGGAAAATACGCAGTATTTT. The chain uses TRBV10-3 and TRBJ2-3; maybe TRBD1 (6 bases). There are 13 residues in the CDR3. Between the trimmed V and J ends, which lost 6 bases and 7 bases, there was a span of 14 bases. The germline CDR1 and CDR2 sequences are ENHRY and SYGVKD.

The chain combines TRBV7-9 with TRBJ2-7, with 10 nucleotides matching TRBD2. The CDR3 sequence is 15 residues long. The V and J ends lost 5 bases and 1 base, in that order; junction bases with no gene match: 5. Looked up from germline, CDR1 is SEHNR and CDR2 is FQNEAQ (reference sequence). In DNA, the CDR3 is TGTGCCAGCAGCCTAGGGACTAGCGCTTCCTACGAGCAGTACTTC. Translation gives CASSLGTSASYEQYF.

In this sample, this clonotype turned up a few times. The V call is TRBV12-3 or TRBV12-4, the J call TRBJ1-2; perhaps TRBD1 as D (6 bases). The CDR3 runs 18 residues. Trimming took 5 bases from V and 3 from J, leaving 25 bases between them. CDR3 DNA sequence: TGTGCCAGCAGTGCTATTCTAGGGAGGGGGGAATCTTACTATGGCTACACCTTC. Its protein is CASSAILGRGESYYGYTF.

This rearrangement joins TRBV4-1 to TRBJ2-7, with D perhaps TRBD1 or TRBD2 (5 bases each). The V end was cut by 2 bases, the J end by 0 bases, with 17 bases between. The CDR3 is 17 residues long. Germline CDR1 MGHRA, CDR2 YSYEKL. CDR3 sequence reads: CASSQQNGAADSYEQYF. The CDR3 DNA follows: TGCGCCAGCAGCCAACAAAACGGGGCGGCCGACTCCTACGAGCAGTACTTC.

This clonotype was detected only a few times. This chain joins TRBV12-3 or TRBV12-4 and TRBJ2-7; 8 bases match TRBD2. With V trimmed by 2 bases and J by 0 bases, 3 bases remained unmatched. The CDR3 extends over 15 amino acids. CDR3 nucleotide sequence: TGTGCCAGCAGTTTAAGCGGGGGACGCTCCTACGAGCAGTACTTC. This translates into CASSLSGGRSYEQYF.

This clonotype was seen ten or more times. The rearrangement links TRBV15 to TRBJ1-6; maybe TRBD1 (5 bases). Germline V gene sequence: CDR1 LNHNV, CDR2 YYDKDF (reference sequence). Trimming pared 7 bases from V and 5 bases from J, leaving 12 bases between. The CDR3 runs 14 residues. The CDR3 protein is CATKGTGDNSPLHF. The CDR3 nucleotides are TGTGCCACCAAGGGAACAGGTGATAATTCACCCCTCCACTTT.

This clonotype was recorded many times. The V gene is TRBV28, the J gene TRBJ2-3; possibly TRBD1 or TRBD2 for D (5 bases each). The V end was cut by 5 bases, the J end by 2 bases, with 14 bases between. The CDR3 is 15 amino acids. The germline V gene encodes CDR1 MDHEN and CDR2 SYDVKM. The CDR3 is CASSPFGDLTDTQYF. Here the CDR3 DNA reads TGTGCCAGCAGTCCATTTGGGGACCTCACAGATACGCAGTATTTT. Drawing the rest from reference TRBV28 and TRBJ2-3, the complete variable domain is DVKVTQSSRYLVKRTGEKVFLECVQDMDHENMFWYRQDPGLGLRLIYFSYDVKMKEKGDIPEGYSVSREKKERFSLILESASTNQTSMYLCASSPFGDLTDTQYFGPGTRLTVL.

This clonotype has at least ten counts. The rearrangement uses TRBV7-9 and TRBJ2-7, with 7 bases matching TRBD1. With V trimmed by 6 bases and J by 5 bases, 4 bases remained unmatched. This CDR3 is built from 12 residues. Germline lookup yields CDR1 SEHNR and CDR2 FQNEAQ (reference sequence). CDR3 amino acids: CASRKTGNEQYF. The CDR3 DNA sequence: TGTGCCAGCAGGAAGACAGGGAACGAGCAGTACTTC.

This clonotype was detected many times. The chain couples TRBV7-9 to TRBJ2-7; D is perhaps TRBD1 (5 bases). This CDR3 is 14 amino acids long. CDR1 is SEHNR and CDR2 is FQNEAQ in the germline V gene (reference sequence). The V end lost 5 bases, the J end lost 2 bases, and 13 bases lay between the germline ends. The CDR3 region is CASSPMTAPYEQYF. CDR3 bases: TGTGCCAGCAGCCCTATGACAGCTCCCTACGAGCAGTACTTC. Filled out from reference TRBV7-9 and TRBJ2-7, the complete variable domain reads DTGVSQNPRHKITKRGQNVTFRCDPISEHNRLYWYRQTLGQGPEFLTYFQNEAQLEKSRLLSDRFSAERPKGSFSTLEIQRTEQGDSAMYLCASSPMTAPYEQYFGPGTRLTVT.

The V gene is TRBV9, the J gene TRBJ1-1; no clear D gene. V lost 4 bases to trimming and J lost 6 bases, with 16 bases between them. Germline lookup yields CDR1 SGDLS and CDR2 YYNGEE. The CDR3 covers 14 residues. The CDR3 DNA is TGTGCCAGCAGCTCCCACGGAGGGTCCCCTGAAGCTTTCTTT. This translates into CASSSHGGSPEAFF. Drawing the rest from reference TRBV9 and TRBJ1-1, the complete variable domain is DSGVTQTPKHLITATGQRVTLRCSPRSGDLSVYWYQQSLDQGLQFLIQYYNGEERAKGNILERFSAQQFPDLHSELNLSSLELGDSALYFCASSSHGGSPEAFFGQGTRLTVV.

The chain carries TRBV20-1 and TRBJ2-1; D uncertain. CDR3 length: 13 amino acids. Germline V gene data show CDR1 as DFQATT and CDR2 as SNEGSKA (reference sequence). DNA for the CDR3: TGCAGGATTAAGGACCCGACCTACAATGAGCAGTTCTTC. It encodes CRIKDPTYNEQFF.

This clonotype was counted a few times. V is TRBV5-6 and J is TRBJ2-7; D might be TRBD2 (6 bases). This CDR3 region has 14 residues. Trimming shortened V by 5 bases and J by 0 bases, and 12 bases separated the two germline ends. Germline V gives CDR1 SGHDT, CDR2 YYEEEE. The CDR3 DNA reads TGTGCCAGCAGTATGGAGGGGATCTCCTACGAGCAGTACTTC. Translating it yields CASSMEGISYEQYF. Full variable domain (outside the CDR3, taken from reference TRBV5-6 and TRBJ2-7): DAGVTQSPTHLIKTRGQQVTLRCSPKSGHDTVSWYQQALGQGPQFIFQYYEEEERQRGNFPDRFSGHQFPNYSSELNVNALLLGDSALYLCASSMEGISYEQYFGPGTRLTVT.

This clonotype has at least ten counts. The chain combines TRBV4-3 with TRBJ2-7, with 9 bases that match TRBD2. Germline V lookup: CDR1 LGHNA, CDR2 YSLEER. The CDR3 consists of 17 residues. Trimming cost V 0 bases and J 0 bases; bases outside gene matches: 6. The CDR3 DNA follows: TGCGCCAGCAGCCAAGATCAGGCTAGCGGGGTCTCCTACGAGCAGTACTTC. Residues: CASSQDQASGVSYEQYF.

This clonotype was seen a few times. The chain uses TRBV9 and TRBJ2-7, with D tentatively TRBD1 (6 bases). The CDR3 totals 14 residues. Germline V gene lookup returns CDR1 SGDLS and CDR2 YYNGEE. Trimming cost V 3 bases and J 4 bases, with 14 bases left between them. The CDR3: CASSAGQTEYEQYF. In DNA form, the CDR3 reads TGTGCCAGCAGCGCCGGACAGACCGAGTACGAGCAGTACTTC.

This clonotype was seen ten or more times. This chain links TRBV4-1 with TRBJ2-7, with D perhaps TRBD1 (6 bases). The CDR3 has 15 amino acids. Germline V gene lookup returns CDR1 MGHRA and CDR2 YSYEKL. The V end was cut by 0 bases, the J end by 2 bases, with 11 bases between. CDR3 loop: CASSQDSGVPYEQYF. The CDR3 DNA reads TGCGCCAGCAGCCAAGATTCAGGGGTCCCCTACGAGCAGTACTTC.

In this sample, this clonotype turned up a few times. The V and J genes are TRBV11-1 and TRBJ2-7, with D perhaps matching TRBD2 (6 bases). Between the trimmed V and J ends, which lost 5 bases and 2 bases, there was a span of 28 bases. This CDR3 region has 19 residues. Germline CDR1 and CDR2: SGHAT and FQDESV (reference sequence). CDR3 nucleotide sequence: TGTGCCAGCAGCCCTACTAGTGGAAAAGGGAGGAGAGGGGCCTACGAGCAGTACTTC. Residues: CASSPTSGKGRRGAYEQYF.

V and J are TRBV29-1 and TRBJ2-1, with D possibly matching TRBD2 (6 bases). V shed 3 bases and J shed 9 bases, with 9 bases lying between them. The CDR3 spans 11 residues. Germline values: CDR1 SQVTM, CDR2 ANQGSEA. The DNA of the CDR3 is TGCAGCGTTGATAGGAGGGGTGAGCAGTTCTTC. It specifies CSVDRRGEQFF.

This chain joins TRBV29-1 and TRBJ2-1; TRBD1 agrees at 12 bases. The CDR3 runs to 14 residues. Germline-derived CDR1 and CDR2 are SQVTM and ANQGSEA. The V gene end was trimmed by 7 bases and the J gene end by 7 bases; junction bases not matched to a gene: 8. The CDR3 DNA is TGCAGCGGCCACCCGGGACAGGGGGCTAATGAGCAGTTCTTC. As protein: CSGHPGQGANEQFF.

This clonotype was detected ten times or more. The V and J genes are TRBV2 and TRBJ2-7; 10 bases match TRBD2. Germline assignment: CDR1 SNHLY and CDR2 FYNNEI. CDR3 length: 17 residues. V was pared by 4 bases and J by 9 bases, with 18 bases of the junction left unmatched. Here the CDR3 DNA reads TGTGCCAGCAGTGCCCAACTGGGTAGCGGGGGGCCGTTCGGGCAGTACTTC. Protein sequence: CASSAQLGSGGPFGQYF.

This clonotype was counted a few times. The CDR3 nucleotides are TGCAGCGTTGAAGGGGGCCGACATTATGGCTACACCTTC. It yields the protein CSVEGGRHYGYTF. The chain employs TRBV29-1 and TRBJ1-2, with D maybe TRBD1 (5 bases). V lost 1 base, J lost 5 bases, and 11 bases lay in between. This CDR3 spans 13 amino acids. Germline V gives CDR1 SQVTM, CDR2 ANQGSEA. Combining the CDR3 with reference TRBV29-1 and TRBJ1-2 gives the whole variable domain SAVISQKPSRDICQRGTSLTIQCQVDSQVTMMFWYRQQPGQSLTLIATANQGSEATYESGFVIDKFPISRPNLTFSTLTVSNMSPEDSSIYLCSVEGGRHYGYTFGSGTRLTVV.

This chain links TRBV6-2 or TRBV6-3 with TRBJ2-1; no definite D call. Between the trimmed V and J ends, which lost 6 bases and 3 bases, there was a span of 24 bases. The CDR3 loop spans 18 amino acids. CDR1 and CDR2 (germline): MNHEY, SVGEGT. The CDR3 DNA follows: TGTGCCAGCAGCCATTTGGGCTGGGAAGAGCTGAACTACAATGAGCAGTTCTTC. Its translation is CASSHLGWEELNYNEQFF.

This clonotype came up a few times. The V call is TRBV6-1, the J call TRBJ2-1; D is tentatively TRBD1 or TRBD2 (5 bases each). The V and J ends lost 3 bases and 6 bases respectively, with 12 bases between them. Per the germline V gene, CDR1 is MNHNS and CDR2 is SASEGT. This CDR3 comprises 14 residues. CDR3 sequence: CASSEPGTANEQFF. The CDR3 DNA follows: TGTGCCAGCAGTGAGCCCGGGACGGCCAATGAGCAGTTCTTC.

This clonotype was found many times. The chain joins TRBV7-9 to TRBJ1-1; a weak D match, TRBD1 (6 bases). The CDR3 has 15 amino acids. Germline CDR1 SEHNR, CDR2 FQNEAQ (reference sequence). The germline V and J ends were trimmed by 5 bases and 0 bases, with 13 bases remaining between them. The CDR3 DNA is TGTGCCAGCAGCCCGCTCCGGGGGCTGAACACTGAAGCTTTCTTT. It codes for CASSPLRGLNTEAFF.

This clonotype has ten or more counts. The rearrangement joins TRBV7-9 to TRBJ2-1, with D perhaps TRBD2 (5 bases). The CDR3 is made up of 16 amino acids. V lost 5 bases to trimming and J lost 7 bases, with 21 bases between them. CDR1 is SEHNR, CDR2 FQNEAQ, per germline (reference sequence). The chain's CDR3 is CASSPRDAPTGNEQFF. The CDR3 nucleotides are TGTGCCAGCAGCCCAAGAGACGCACCTACGGGGAATGAGCAGTTCTTC.

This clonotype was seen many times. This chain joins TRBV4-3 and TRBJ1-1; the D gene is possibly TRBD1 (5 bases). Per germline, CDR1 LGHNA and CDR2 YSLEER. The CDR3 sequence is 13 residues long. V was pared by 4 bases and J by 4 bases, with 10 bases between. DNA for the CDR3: TGCGCCAGCAGCCGGGGGGTGGGCACTGAAGCTTTCTTT. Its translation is CASSRGVGTEAFF.

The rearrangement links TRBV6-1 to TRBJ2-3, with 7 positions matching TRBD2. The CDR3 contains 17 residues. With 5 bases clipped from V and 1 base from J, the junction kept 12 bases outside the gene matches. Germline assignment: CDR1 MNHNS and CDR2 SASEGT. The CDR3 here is CASSPFRRGRGTDTQYF. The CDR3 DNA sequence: TGTGCCAGCAGTCCATTCAGACGGGGGAGGGGCACAGATACGCAGTATTTT.

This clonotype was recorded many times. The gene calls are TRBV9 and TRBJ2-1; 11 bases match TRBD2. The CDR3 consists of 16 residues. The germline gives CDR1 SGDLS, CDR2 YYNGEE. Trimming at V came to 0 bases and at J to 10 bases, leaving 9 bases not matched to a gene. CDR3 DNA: TGTGCCAGCAGCGTAGAACTAGCGGGGGTCCTGGGGGAGCAGTTCTTC. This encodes CASSVELAGVLGEQFF.